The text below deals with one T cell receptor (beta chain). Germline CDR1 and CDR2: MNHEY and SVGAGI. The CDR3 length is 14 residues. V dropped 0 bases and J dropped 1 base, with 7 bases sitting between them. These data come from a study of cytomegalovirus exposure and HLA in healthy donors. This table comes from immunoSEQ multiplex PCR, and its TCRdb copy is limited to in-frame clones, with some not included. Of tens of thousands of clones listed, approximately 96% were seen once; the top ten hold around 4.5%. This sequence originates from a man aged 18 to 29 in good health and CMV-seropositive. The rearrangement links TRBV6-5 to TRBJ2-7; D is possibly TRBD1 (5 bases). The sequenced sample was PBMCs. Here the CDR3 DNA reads TGTGCCAGCAGTTACTCGCCAGGGTCCTACGAGCAGTACTTC. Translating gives CASSYSPGSYEQYF.